This entry lists 28 T cell receptor beta chains sequenced from one sample in a study of Graves' ophthalmopathy and Graves' hyperthyroidism. Transcripts of RNA were the source for amplifying TCR beta CDR3 regions. HTBI primers served in a first-round RT-PCR, which a second-round multiplex PCR followed. Each CDR3 protein gets one entry after TCRdb re-called the multiplex PCR reads with MiXCR. The data show over 500,000 distinct CDR3 sequences, about a fifth seen once. The sample comprised peripheral blood. These receptors were taken from a woman in her late teens or twenties with stable Graves' hyperthyroidism. Some clones in this sample may be carry-over from other donors' samples.

This clonotype occurred a few times. V and J are TRBV12-3 or TRBV12-4 and TRBJ2-1; TRBD2 matches at 12 bases. The CDR3 spans 15 residues. Trimming at V came to 5 bases and at J to 7 bases, leaving 6 bases not matched to a gene. CDR3 residues: CASSPRLAGGNEQFF. CDR3 sequence (DNA): TGTGCCAGCAGTCCTCGTCTAGCGGGGGGGAATGAGCAGTTCTTC.

This clonotype was counted only a few times. CDR3 sequence (DNA): TGTGCCACCAGCACCGGGACAGGGGTAACTGAAGCTTTCTTT. Translated: CATSTGTGVTEAFF. This chain uses TRBV24-1 with TRBJ1-1, with 10 bases matching TRBD1. Per the germline V gene, CDR1 is KGHDR and CDR2 is SFDVKD. The J segment lost 5 bases and the V segment lost 7 bases, leaving 6 bases of the junction unmatched. The CDR3 is made up of 14 amino acids.

This clonotype was seen many times. The rearrangement uses TRBV6-1 and TRBJ2-2; D unresolved. The CDR3 has 14 amino acids. The V end was cut by 6 bases, the J end by 3 bases, with 11 bases between. The V gene's germline CDR1 is MNHNS and CDR2 SASEGT. The CDR3 spells CASRGSVDTGELFF. The CDR3 bases are TGTGCCAGCAGGGGCAGTGTCGACACCGGGGAGCTGTTTTTT.

At least ten counts were recorded for this clonotype. The rearrangement links TRBV7-6 to TRBJ2-7; no clear D. This CDR3 contains 13 residues. Trimming left V 5 bases short and J 8 bases short, with 16 bases between. CDR1 is SGHVS, CDR2 FNYEAQ, per germline. Here the CDR3 DNA reads TGTGCCAGCAGCCCCGGCTACGTTGTGCAGCAGTACTTC. It is translated as CASSPGYVVQQYF.

The CDR3 DNA reads as TGTGCCAGCAGTGGAGACCTCAAGACCGCTTACTTC. Residues: CASSGDLKTAYF. The J gene is TRBJ2-5, the V gene TRBV6-1; D not certain. The germline V gene encodes CDR1 MNHNS and CDR2 SASEGT. The CDR3 consists of 12 residues. V shed 4 bases and J shed 14 bases, with 17 bases lying between them.

The chain uses TRBV6-2 or TRBV6-3 and TRBJ1-1, with D tentatively TRBD1 (5 bases). CDR1 and CDR2 from the germline V gene are MNHEY and SVGEGT. The germline V and J ends were trimmed by 2 bases and 1 base, with 20 bases remaining between them. The CDR3 sequence is 18 residues long. The CDR3 region has the DNA TGTGCCAGCAGTTACCAGGAAGAAACAGTCGGGGGGAACACTGAAGCTTTCTTT. Translating gives CASSYQEETVGGNTEAFF.

This clonotype was seen at least ten times. This rearrangement joins TRBV12-3 or TRBV12-4 to TRBJ2-5; D is undetermined. V was pared by 1 base and J by 0 bases, with 6 bases between. The CDR3 extends over 14 amino acids. The CDR3 is CASSLGRYQETQYF. The CDR3 nucleotides are TGTGCCAGCAGTTTAGGACGGTACCAAGAGACCCAGTACTTC.

The table lists this clonotype with many counts. CDR3 sequence reads: CASSSSGQASNQPQHF. The CDR3 region has the DNA TGTGCCAGCAGCTCTTCCGGACAAGCTAGCAATCAGCCCCAGCATTTT. The chain employs TRBV6-2 or TRBV6-3 and TRBJ1-5; possibly TRBD1 for D (5 bases). Germline V gene lookup returns CDR1 MNHEY and CDR2 SVGEGT. There are 16 residues in the CDR3. V shed 6 bases and J shed 0 bases, with 15 bases lying between them.

The chain couples TRBV12-3 or TRBV12-4 to TRBJ1-6; D unresolved. The CDR3 sequence is 13 residues long. Trimming removed 6 bases at V and 8 bases at J, with 11 bases between. The CDR3 coding sequence is TGTGCCAGCAGAGGGCTTTGGGATTCACCCCTCCACTTT. Residues: CASRGLWDSPLHF.

This clonotype was observed at least ten times. This chain connects TRBV20-1 to TRBJ1-1; D is unclear. CDR3 length equals 14 residues. Trimming removed 0 bases at V and 1 base at J, with 9 bases between. Germline CDR1 DFQATT, CDR2 SNEGSKA (reference sequence). The CDR3 sequence: CSARDDAKNTEAFF. The CDR3 DNA reads TGCAGTGCTAGAGACGACGCCAAGAACACTGAAGCTTTCTTT.

The chain couples TRBV12-3 or TRBV12-4 to TRBJ1-5; no definite D call. The ends were cut back, 5 bases at V and 4 bases at J, with 12 bases in the middle. The CDR3 extends over 14 amino acids. CDR3 bases: TGTGCCAGCAGTCCCCGGACCCAAAATCAGCCCCAGCATTTT. Its translation is CASSPRTQNQPQHF.

Of note for this clonotype: Possible read error: a much larger clone is one base away. The rearrangement uses TRBV27 and TRBJ1-3; D uncertain. Trimming took 5 bases from V and 0 from J, leaving 5 bases between them. The germline V gene encodes CDR1 MNHEY and CDR2 SMNVEV (reference sequence). There are 13 residues in the CDR3. CDR3 sequence reads: CASSAISGNTIYF. Here the CDR3 DNA reads TGTGCCAGCAGTGCCATCTCTGGAAACACCATATATTTT.

The V and J genes are TRBV19 and TRBJ1-1, with a tentative D call TRBD1 (6 bases). This CDR3 has 16 amino acids. Germline lookup yields CDR1 LNHDA and CDR2 SQIVND (reference sequence). With 5 bases removed from V and 1 base from J, the gap between germline ends came to 17 bases. The CDR3 nucleotides are TGTGCCAGTAGTCTCGATCAGGGGCCGGGGAACACTGAAGCTTTCTTT. As protein: CASSLDQGPGNTEAFF.

This clonotype appeared a few times. The genes are TRBV9 and TRBJ1-2; D not resolved. CDR1 SGDLS and CDR2 YYNGEE come from the germline V gene. V gave up 0 bases and J gave up 2 bases, with 11 bases separating them. CDR3 length: 15 amino acids. The CDR3 region has the DNA TGTGCCAGCAGCGTAGGGGGAGGGCAAAACTATGGCTACACCTTC. Translated: CASSVGGGQNYGYTF. Supplemented by reference TRBV9 and TRBJ1-2, the full variable domain reads DSGVTQTPKHLITATGQRVTLRCSPRSGDLSVYWYQQSLDQGLQFLIQYYNGEERAKGNILERFSAQQFPDLHSELNLSSLELGDSALYFCASSVGGGQNYGYTFGSGTRLTVV.

This clonotype has at least ten counts. The chain couples TRBV6-2 or TRBV6-3 to TRBJ2-7; unclear D gene. V lost 2 bases to trimming and J lost 0 bases, with 11 bases between them. This CDR3 has 15 amino acids. CDR1 is MNHEY, CDR2 SVGEGT, per germline. The CDR3 loop is CASSYAAFFSYEQYF. As DNA, the CDR3 is TGTGCCAGCAGTTACGCAGCTTTTTTCTCCTACGAGCAGTACTTC.

Many counts were recorded for this clonotype. The chain carries TRBV20-1 and TRBJ2-2; D not resolved. V lost 5 bases and J lost 6, with 13 bases in between. Germline V gives CDR1 DFQATT, CDR2 SNEGSKA (reference sequence). The CDR3 length is 13 residues. In nucleotides, the CDR3 is TGCAGTGCTTTCGACAATCCAGCCGGGGAGCTGTTTTTT. This sequence encodes CSAFDNPAGELFF.

The chain employs TRBV4-1 and TRBJ2-5, with TRBD2 identical over 11 bases. The J segment lost 3 bases and the V segment lost 8 bases, leaving 20 bases of the junction unmatched. Germline V lookup: CDR1 MGHRA, CDR2 YSYEKL. CDR3 length equals 19 residues. The CDR3 spells CASARDNSGGDVSKETQYF. The CDR3 DNA is TGCGCCAGCGCCCGCGATAATAGCGGGGGGGATGTGTCGAAAGAGACCCAGTACTTC.

The rearrangement links TRBV10-1 to TRBJ2-2; 7 bases match TRBD1. The germline gives CDR1 WNHNN, CDR2 SYGVQD (reference sequence). The J segment lost 4 bases and the V segment lost 6 bases, leaving 5 bases of the junction unmatched. This CDR3 is 14 amino acids long. The chain's CDR3 is CASREGTATGELFF. In nucleotides, the CDR3 is TGCGCCAGCAGGGAAGGGACAGCCACCGGGGAGCTGTTTTTT.

This clonotype was recorded many times. The chain carries TRBV25-1 and TRBJ2-7; 9 positions agree with TRBD1. Germline V gene sequence: CDR1 MGHDK, CDR2 SYGVNS. The CDR3 has 14 residues. With V trimmed by 7 bases and J by 5 bases, 9 bases remained unmatched. The CDR3 nucleotides read TGTGCCAGCACCGCCGGGACAGGGATTAACGAGCAGTACTTC. Its translation is CASTAGTGINEQYF.

The CDR3 loop is CASSLMRSLPGNTIYF. Written as DNA, the CDR3 is TGCGCCAGCAGCTTGATGAGGAGTTTGCCAGGAAACACCATATATTTT. The chain couples TRBV5-1 to TRBJ1-3; D not resolved. CDR1 and CDR2 from the germline V gene are SGHRS and YFSETQ. V dropped 1 base and J dropped 4 bases, with 15 bases sitting between them. This CDR3 is built from 16 residues.

This clonotype was counted many times. The rearrangement uses TRBV5-6 and TRBJ1-1; D gene unclear. The CDR3 runs to 14 residues. V dropped 1 base and J dropped 4 bases, with 11 bases sitting between them. Germline V CDR1 and CDR2: SGHDT, YYEEEE. The CDR3 DNA follows: TGTGCCAGCAGCTTGCGTTGGCCGACCACTGAAGCTTTCTTT. Its translation is CASSLRWPTTEAFF.

The chain has TRBV12-5 and TRBJ2-2, with D possibly being TRBD2 (5 bases). The germline gives CDR1 LGHNT, CDR2 FRNRAP. Trimming took off 4 bases at V and 1 base at J, with 7 bases between the two ends. The CDR3 extends over 14 amino acids. DNA for the CDR3: TGTGCTAGTGGTTATGGACTGAACACCGGGGAGCTGTTTTTT. Translated, it gives CASGYGLNTGELFF.

As concerns this clonotype: No conserved phenylalanine or tryptophan ends this CDR3, so it is likely a read error. This chain connects TRBV6-1 to TRBJ1-1, with no clear D. The CDR3 loop spans 12 amino acids. The V end was cut by 3 bases, the J end by 8 bases, with 10 bases between. Germline V gives CDR1 MNHNS, CDR2 SASEGT. The CDR3 sequence: CASSDALAEAFL. CDR3 nucleotides: TGTGCCAGCAGTGATGCTCTAGCGGAAGCTTTCCTT.

This clonotype was counted ten times or more. The rearrangement uses TRBV10-1 and TRBJ1-1; D remains unclear. The CDR3 is 13 amino acids. Germline V CDR1 and CDR2: WNHNN, SYGVQD (reference sequence). Trimming took 6 bases from V and 10 from J, leaving 18 bases between them. CDR3 in DNA: TGCGCCAGCAGCCTGGGTTGGCCCCTGGGAGCTTTCTTT. This encodes CASSLGWPLGAFF.

About this clonotype: A much larger clone lies one base from this, so it may be a read error. The chain has TRBV7-9 and TRBJ2-7; 9 bases agree with TRBD1. The end of the DNA fits TRBJ2-5 better, so the J call may be wrong. This CDR3 contains 14 residues. Germline values: CDR1 SEHNR, CDR2 FQNEAQ (reference sequence). CDR3 nucleotide sequence: TGTGCCAGCAGCCTGCTGACAGGGGGGGAGACCCAGTACTTC. It yields the protein CASSLLTGGETQYF.

This clonotype was counted many times. The chain has TRBV6-1 and TRBJ1-1; 7 bases are shared with TRBD1. CDR1 is MNHNS, CDR2 SASEGT, per germline. V trimming: 2 bases; J trimming: 0 bases; junction bases outside the gene matches: 12. The CDR3 is made up of 18 amino acids. The CDR3 loop reads CASSEKEPGQIMNTEAFF. The CDR3 coding sequence is TGTGCCAGCAGTGAAAAGGAGCCGGGACAGATCATGAACACTGAAGCTTTCTTT.

This clonotype has a count of ten or more. The gene calls are TRBV12-3 or TRBV12-4 and TRBJ1-2; the D gene is possibly TRBD1 (5 bases). The CDR3 loop spans 14 amino acids. V dropped 7 bases and J dropped 6 bases, with 18 bases sitting between them. CDR3: CASNFGGGGNGYTF. DNA for the CDR3: TGTGCCAGCAATTTCGGGGGAGGCGGTAATGGCTACACCTTC.

This clonotype was seen repeatedly, ten times or more. It may be a read error: a sequence one base away is much more abundant. The rearrangement joins TRBV5-6 to TRBJ2-7; 11 bases fit TRBD2. The CDR3 covers 14 residues. The J segment lost 2 bases and the V segment lost 3 bases, leaving 1 base of the junction unmatched. The V gene's germline CDR1 is SGHDT and CDR2 YYEEEE. The CDR3 DNA is TGTGCCAGCAGCTGGGGACTAGCGGCCTACGAGCAGTACTTC. This encodes CASSWGLAAYEQYF.